This T cell receptor beta chain came from a study of cytomegalovirus exposure and HLA in healthy donors. Vbeta (60) and Jbeta (13) primers were used in the PCR. In the authors' workflow: Later analysis identified roughly 84 million unique TCR beta chains, approximately 10 million shared. Profiling relied on immunoSEQ multiplex PCR, and the TCRdb table lists in-frame clones only, not all of them. D and trimming come from the DNA, and the V and J calls and clone size come from that table. The sample shows some 100,000 clones, around 80% of them seen only once. Germline V gives CDR1 MNHNS, CDR2 SASEGT. The CDR3 totals 13 residues. V gave up 3 bases and J gave up 10 bases; unmatched junction bases: 3.

This TCR derives from a male donor in good health and CMV-seropositive. The chain has TRBV6-1 and TRBJ1-6, with 7 nucleotides matching TRBD1. Sample: PBMCs. The CDR3 region is CASSDRQGSPLHF. Here the CDR3 DNA reads TGTGCCAGCAGTGATCGACAGGGCTCACCCCTCCACTTT.